This passage covers 27 T cell receptor beta chains from one sample sequenced in a study of beta chain features in type 1 diabetes. Sequenced material consisted of expressed TCRB transcripts (all of the isolated RNA was reverse transcribed). Profiled with immunoSEQ multiplex PCR; TCRdb holds only in-frame clones, not every one. The repertoire has hundreds of thousands of clones, about 29% of them found once; the top ten carry roughly 0.066%. Specimen: naive CD4+ T cells from blood. These receptors were obtained from a man aged 18 to 29 in good health.

This clone has only a few counts. The chain carries TRBV7-9 and TRBJ2-3; the D is unclear. CDR1 and CDR2 (germline): SEHNR, FQNEAQ (reference sequence). CDR3 size: 15 residues. The V end lost 1 base, the J end lost 1 base, and 9 bases lay between the germline ends. This CDR3 reads CASSLGTTGTDTQYF. CDR3 bases: TGTGCCAGCAGCTTAGGTACAACCGGCACAGATACGCAGTATTTT.

V is TRBV9 and J is TRBJ1-4; 7 nucleotides agree with TRBD1. CDR1 SGDLS and CDR2 YYNGEE come from the germline V gene. The length of the CDR3 is 15 residues. J was trimmed by 0 bases and V by 6 bases; bases with no gene match: 5. The CDR3 here is CASNLQGATNEKLFF. CDR3 in DNA: TGTGCCAGCAACCTTCAGGGGGCAACTAATGAAAAACTGTTTTTT.

The V call is TRBV7-3, the J call TRBJ1-2; D uncertain. Germline values: CDR1 SGHTA, CDR2 FQGTGA. CDR3 size: 13 residues. The germline V and J ends were trimmed by 1 base and 6 bases, with 9 bases remaining between them. The DNA of the CDR3 is TGTGCCAGCAGCTTAAATAGGGAGGATGGCTACACCTTC. Translated, it gives CASSLNREDGYTF.

V is TRBV14 and J is TRBJ2-1, with D maybe TRBD2 (6 bases). The CDR3 runs 16 residues. Trimming took 3 bases from V and 3 from J, leaving 15 bases between them. The germline CDR1 and CDR2 sequences are SGHDN and FVKESK. The CDR3 DNA is TGTGCCAGCAGCCACGCGGGGCCCCAAAACTACAATGAGCAGTTCTTC. Its translation is CASSHAGPQNYNEQFF.

In this sample, this clone turned up a few times. Germline is not matched at one junction end, which may reflect a read error. The rearrangement uses TRBV5-4 and TRBJ2-3; 7 bases align to TRBD1. This CDR3 is 11 amino acids long. Germline-derived CDR1 and CDR2 are SGHNT and YYREEE (reference sequence). The CDR3 spells CASSPPGTVDF. The CDR3 DNA reads as TGTGCCAGCAGCCCGCCCGGGACAGTGGATTTT.

The J gene is TRBJ2-3, the V gene TRBV7-2, with 13 bases fitting TRBD2. The germline V gene has CDR1 SGHTA and CDR2 FQGNSA. Trimming at V came to 4 bases and at J to 1 base, leaving 5 bases not matched to a gene. The CDR3 sequence is 17 residues long. Here the CDR3 DNA reads TGTGCCAGCAGCTCACCCGGACTAGCGGGAGGCACAGATACGCAGTATTTT. Translation gives CASSSPGLAGGTDTQYF.

The chain recombines TRBV4-3 with TRBJ2-3; 8 nucleotides match TRBD2. CDR3 length: 14 residues. After removal of 0 bases from V and 10 bases from J, the junction contained 6 bases not matched to a gene. Germline V lookup: CDR1 LGHNA, CDR2 YSLEER. CDR3: CASSQDGRGSAQYF. The CDR3 coding sequence is TGCGCCAGCAGCCAAGACGGGAGGGGGTCCGCGCAGTATTTT.

This chain joins TRBV13 and TRBJ2-7; D is uncertain. Trimming pared 5 bases from V and 5 bases from J, leaving 10 bases between. CDR1 and CDR2 from the germline V gene are PRHDT and FYEKMQ (reference sequence). CDR3 size: 12 residues. Here the CDR3 reads CASSLFRNEQYF. The CDR3 nucleotides are TGTGCCAGCAGCCTATTTAGAAACGAGCAGTACTTC. Drawing the rest from reference TRBV13 and TRBJ2-7, the complete variable domain is AAGVIQSPRHLIKEKRETATLKCYPIPRHDTVYWYQQGPGQDPQFLISFYEKMQSDKGSIPDRFSAQQFSDYHSELNMSSLELGDSALYFCASSLFRNEQYFGPGTRLTVT.

This clone was seen more than once but under ten times. The rearrangement links TRBV5-1 to TRBJ2-3; D is possibly TRBD1 (6 bases). The CDR3 covers 15 residues. V was pared by 0 bases and J by 5 bases, with 13 bases between. Germline values: CDR1 SGHRS, CDR2 YFSETQ. CDR3 sequence: CASSLGQGFGDTQYF. CDR3 nucleotides: TGCGCCAGCAGCTTGGGGCAGGGGTTTGGAGATACGCAGTATTTT. Using reference TRBV5-1 and TRBJ2-3 for the parts outside the CDR3, the full variable domain is KAGVTQTPRYLIKTRGQQVTLSCSPISGHRSVSWYQQTPGQGLQFLFEYFSETQRNKGNFPGRFSGRQFSNSRSEMNVSTLELGDSALYLCASSLGQGFGDTQYFGPGTRLTVL.

The rearrangement joins TRBV6-6 to TRBJ2-7; D not certain. This CDR3 has 14 residues. Germline V gene sequence: CDR1 MNHNY, CDR2 SVGAGI (reference sequence). The germline V and J ends were trimmed by 4 bases and 2 bases, with 12 bases remaining between them. The DNA of the CDR3 is TGTGCCAGCAGTTCGCCTGTAGCTCCCTACGAGCAGTACTTC. It encodes CASSSPVAPYEQYF.

This clone has a handful of counts. This chain links TRBV30 with TRBJ1-4, with a weak D call TRBD1 (6 bases). The germline V and J ends were trimmed by 0 bases and 10 bases, with 18 bases remaining between them. Germline CDR1 reads GTSNPN; CDR2 reads SVGIG (reference sequence). CDR3 size: 15 residues. This chain's CDR3 is CAWSVTVAGEGKLFF. The CDR3 coding sequence is TGTGCCTGGAGTGTAACAGTTGCAGGGGAAGGAAAACTGTTTTTT.

The chain is built from TRBV5-4 and TRBJ2-1, with TRBD1 as a possible D gene (6 bases). This CDR3 has 14 amino acids. The ends were cut back, 2 bases at V and 5 bases at J, with 11 bases in the middle. Looked up from germline, CDR1 is SGHNT and CDR2 is YYREEE (reference sequence). CDR3 sequence (DNA): TGTGCCAGCAGCTTCAGGGGCGGGCACAATGAGCAGTTCTTC. Protein sequence: CASSFRGGHNEQFF.

The chain employs TRBV5-1 and TRBJ2-1, with D possibly being TRBD2 (5 bases). Germline V gene sequence: CDR1 SGHRS, CDR2 YFSETQ. The V end lost 0 bases, the J end lost 8 bases, and 9 bases lay between the germline ends. The CDR3 covers 13 residues. CDR3 sequence: CASSLEWGDEQFF. The DNA of the CDR3 is TGCGCCAGCAGCTTGGAATGGGGAGATGAGCAGTTCTTC.

The rearrangement links TRBV6-5 to TRBJ2-7; 9 bases agree with TRBD2. The germline CDR1 and CDR2 sequences are MNHEY and SVGAGI. V lost 2 bases and J lost 3; bases outside the gene matches: 5. CDR3 size: 15 residues. The CDR3 loop is CASSYKAGGNYEQYF. Here the CDR3 DNA reads TGTGCCAGCAGTTACAAGGCGGGAGGGAACTACGAGCAGTACTTC.

Worth noting for this clone: At the DNA level, this CDR3 is encoded by other sequences in the same sample as well. J is TRBJ2-3 and V is TRBV11-3; the D is unclear. Trimming stripped 4 bases from V and 6 bases from J, with 8 bases between. Germline values: CDR1 SGHNT, CDR2 YENEEA. This CDR3 spans 12 amino acids. DNA of the CDR3: TGTGCCAGCAGCTCGGGTTGGGATACGCAGTATTTT. Its translation: CASSSGWDTQYF.

This clone was counted between two and nine times. The chain uses TRBV9 and TRBJ2-7; TRBD1 aligns across 7 bases. CDR3 length: 15 residues. From germline, CDR1 is SGDLS and CDR2 YYNGEE. Unmatched junction bases numbered 12, after V lost 4 bases and J lost 5 bases. The CDR3 region has the DNA TGTGCCAGCAGCCCCTTGGCAGGGGGTCCCAACGAGCAGTACTTC. Translating it yields CASSPLAGGPNEQYF.

The chain recombines TRBV7-2 with TRBJ2-3; 8 bases map to TRBD1. V lost 7 bases to trimming and J lost 5 bases; unmatched junction nucleotides: 11. CDR1 and CDR2 from the germline V gene are SGHTA and FQGNSA. This CDR3 has 15 residues. CDR3 sequence (DNA): TGTGCCAGCACCACTGCTCAGGGGGCACAAGATACGCAGTATTTT. It translates to CASTTAQGAQDTQYF.

This rearrangement joins TRBV6-1 to TRBJ2-3; 7 nucleotides agree with TRBD2. This CDR3 is built from 14 residues. Germline V gene lookup returns CDR1 MNHNS and CDR2 SASEGT. V was pared by 7 bases and J by 0 bases, with 4 bases of the junction left unmatched. The CDR3 spells CASTRGGSTDTQYF. The CDR3 region has the DNA TGTGCCAGCACCCGGGGAGGGAGCACAGATACGCAGTATTTT.

The chain combines TRBV7-2 with TRBJ1-5; D gene uncertain. This CDR3 has 13 residues. Germline V CDR1 and CDR2: SGHTA, FQGNSA. V lost 5 bases to trimming and J lost 5 bases, with 10 bases between them. The CDR3 loop reads CASSRGEDQPQHF. DNA of the CDR3: TGTGCCAGCAGCAGAGGAGAGGATCAGCCCCAGCATTTT.

The chain links TRBV2 to TRBJ2-5; the match to TRBD1 covers 7 bases. Germline lookup yields CDR1 SNHLY and CDR2 FYNNEI. The CDR3 has 13 amino acids. V gave up 2 bases and J gave up 4 bases; unmatched junction bases: 1. The CDR3 here is CASSENRGETQYF. Written as DNA, the CDR3 is TGTGCCAGCAGTGAAAACAGGGGAGAGACCCAGTACTTC. The full variable domain, completed using reference TRBV2 and TRBJ2-5, is EPEVTQTPSHQVTQMGQEVILRCVPISNHLYFYWYRQILGQKVEFLVSFYNNEISEKSEIFDDQFSVERPDGSNFTLKIRSTKLEDSAMYFCASSENRGETQYFGPGTRLLVL.

This clone was seen only a few times. This chain joins TRBV9 and TRBJ2-1, with 8 bases that match TRBD2. CDR3 length: 17 residues. Unmatched junction bases numbered 13, after V lost 4 bases and J lost 4 bases. Germline V CDR1 and CDR2: SGDLS, YYNGEE. The CDR3 coding sequence is TGTGCCAGCAGCTCCCGCCAACTAGCGGCGGGTTACAATGAGCAGTTCTTC. It encodes CASSSRQLAAGYNEQFF.

The rearrangement uses TRBV29-1 and TRBJ2-1; D is uncertain. The CDR3 runs to 14 residues. Looked up from germline, CDR1 is SQVTM and CDR2 is ANQGSEA. Trimming stripped 4 bases from V and 7 bases from J, with 17 bases between. The CDR3 loop reads CSVGARTLGNEQFF. The CDR3 bases are TGCAGCGTTGGAGCTAGGACCCTTGGGAATGAGCAGTTCTTC.

This clone was detected only a few times. As DNA, the CDR3 is TGTGCCTGGCTAGCGGGAGTTAACACCGGGGAGCTGTTTTTT. Translated, it gives CAWLAGVNTGELFF. The V and J genes are TRBV30 and TRBJ2-2; 10 bases are shared with TRBD2. CDR1 is GTSNPN and CDR2 is SVGIG in the germline V gene (reference sequence). The CDR3 has 14 residues. The V segment lost 5 bases and the J segment 2 bases; nucleotides outside the gene matches: 2.

The V call is TRBV29-1, the J call TRBJ2-3; TRBD1 matches at 8 bases. CDR1 SQVTM and CDR2 ANQGSEA come from the germline V gene. Trimming removed 4 bases from V and 4 bases from J; junction bases left unmatched: 13. The CDR3 is 16 amino acids. The CDR3 bases are TGCAGCGTTGGTGGCCCCCCGGGACAGGTATCAGATACGCAGTATTTT. Protein product: CSVGGPPGQVSDTQYF.

This chain uses TRBV2 with TRBJ2-3; D possibly corresponds to TRBD1 (6 bases). The CDR3 covers 14 residues. Deletions cut 6 bases from V and 6 bases from J, with 16 bases between. In germline, CDR1 is SNHLY, CDR2 FYNNEI. CDR3 in DNA: TGTGCCAGCAGCGATCTAACAGGGCGTGATACGCAGTATTTT. It encodes CASSDLTGRDTQYF.

The chain has TRBV30 and TRBJ2-7, with D perhaps TRBD2 (6 bases). The CDR3 is 13 amino acids. Trimming left V 3 bases short and J 5 bases short, with 14 bases between. The germline V gene has CDR1 GTSNPN and CDR2 SVGIG (reference sequence). In DNA, the CDR3 is TGTGCCTGGAGCCGGCAGGGCGGGAACGAGCAGTACTTC. Translating it yields CAWSRQGGNEQYF.

The V call is TRBV7-2, the J call TRBJ2-1; the match to TRBD2 covers 7 bases. This CDR3 is built from 15 residues. The V gene's germline CDR1 is SGHTA and CDR2 FQGNSA. The V and J ends lost 3 bases and 1 base, in that order; junction bases with no gene match: 3. Here the CDR3 reads CASSFGAGSYNEQFF. In nucleotides, the CDR3 is TGTGCCAGCAGCTTCGGAGCGGGGTCCTACAATGAGCAGTTCTTC.